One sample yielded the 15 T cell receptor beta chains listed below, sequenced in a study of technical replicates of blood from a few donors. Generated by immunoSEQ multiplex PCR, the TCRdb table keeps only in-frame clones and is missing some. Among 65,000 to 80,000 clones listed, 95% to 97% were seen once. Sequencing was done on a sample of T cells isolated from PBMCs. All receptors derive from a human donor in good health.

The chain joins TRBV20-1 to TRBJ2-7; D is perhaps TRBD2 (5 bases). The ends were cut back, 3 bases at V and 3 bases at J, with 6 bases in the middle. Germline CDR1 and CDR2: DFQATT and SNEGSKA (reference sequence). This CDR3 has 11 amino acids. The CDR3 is CSARTNYEQYF. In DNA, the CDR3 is TGCAGTGCTAGGACTAACTACGAGCAGTACTTC.

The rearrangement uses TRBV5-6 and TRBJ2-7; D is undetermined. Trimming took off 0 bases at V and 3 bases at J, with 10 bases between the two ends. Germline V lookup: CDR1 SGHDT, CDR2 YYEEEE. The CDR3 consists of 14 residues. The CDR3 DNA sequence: TGTGCCAGCAGCTTGGTCTTGCGGAGCTACGAGCAGTACTTC. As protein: CASSLVLRSYEQYF.

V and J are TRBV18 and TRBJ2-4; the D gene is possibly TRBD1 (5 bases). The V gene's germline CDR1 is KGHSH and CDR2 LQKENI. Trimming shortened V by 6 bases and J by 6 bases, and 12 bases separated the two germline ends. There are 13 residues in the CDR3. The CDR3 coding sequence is TGTGCCAGCTCCGGGCAGGGCGGAAACATTCAGTACTTC. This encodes CASSGQGGNIQYF.

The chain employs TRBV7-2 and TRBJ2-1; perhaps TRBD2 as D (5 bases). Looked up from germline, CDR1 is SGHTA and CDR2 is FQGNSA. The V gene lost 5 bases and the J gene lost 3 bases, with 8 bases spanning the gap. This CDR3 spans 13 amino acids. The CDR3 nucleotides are TGTGCCAGCAGCACCCGGGACTACAATGAGCAGTTCTTC. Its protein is CASSTRDYNEQFF.

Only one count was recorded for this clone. The CDR3 sequence: CASSLELYEQYF. DNA for the CDR3: TGTGCCAGCAGCTTAGAACTCTACGAGCAGTACTTC. V usage is TRBV7-9 and J usage is TRBJ2-7; D remains unclear. The V gene's germline CDR1 is SEHNR and CDR2 FQNEAQ (reference sequence). This CDR3 is 12 amino acids long. Deletions cut 1 base from V and 3 bases from J, with 4 bases between.

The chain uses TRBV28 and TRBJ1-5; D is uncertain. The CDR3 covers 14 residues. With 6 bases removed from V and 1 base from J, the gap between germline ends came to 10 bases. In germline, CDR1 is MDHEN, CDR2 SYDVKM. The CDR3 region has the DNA TGTGCCAGCAGCTATGGAGGGAGCAATCAGCCCCAGCATTTT. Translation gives CASSYGGSNQPQHF.

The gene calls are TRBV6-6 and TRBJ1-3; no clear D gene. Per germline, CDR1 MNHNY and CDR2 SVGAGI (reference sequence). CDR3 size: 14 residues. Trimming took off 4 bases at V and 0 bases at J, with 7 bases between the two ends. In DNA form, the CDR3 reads TGTGCCAGCAGTTTGGGAGACTCTGGAAACACCATATATTTT. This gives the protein CASSLGDSGNTIYF.

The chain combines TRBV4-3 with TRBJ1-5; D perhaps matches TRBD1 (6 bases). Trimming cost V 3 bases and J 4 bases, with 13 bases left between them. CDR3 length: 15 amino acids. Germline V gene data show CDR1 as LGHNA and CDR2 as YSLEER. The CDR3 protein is CASSQWEQGNQPQHF. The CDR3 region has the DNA TGCGCCAGCAGCCAGTGGGAACAGGGTAATCAGCCCCAGCATTTT.

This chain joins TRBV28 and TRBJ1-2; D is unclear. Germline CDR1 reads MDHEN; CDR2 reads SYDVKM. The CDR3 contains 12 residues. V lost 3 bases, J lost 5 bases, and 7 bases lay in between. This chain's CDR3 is CASSFPQYGYTF. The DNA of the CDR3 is TGTGCCAGCAGTTTCCCCCAATATGGCTACACCTTC.

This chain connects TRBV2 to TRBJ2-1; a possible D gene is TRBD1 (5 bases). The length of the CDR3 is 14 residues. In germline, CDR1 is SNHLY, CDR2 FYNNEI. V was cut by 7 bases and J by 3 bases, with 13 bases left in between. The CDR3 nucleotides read TGTGCCAGCAAAGGAACAGGCTTCTACAATGAGCAGTTCTTC. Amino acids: CASKGTGFYNEQFF. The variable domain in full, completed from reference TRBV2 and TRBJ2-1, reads EPEVTQTPSHQVTQMGQEVILRCVPISNHLYFYWYRQILGQKVEFLVSFYNNEISEKSEIFDDQFSVERPDGSNFTLKIRSTKLEDSAMYFCASKGTGFYNEQFFGPGTRLTVL.

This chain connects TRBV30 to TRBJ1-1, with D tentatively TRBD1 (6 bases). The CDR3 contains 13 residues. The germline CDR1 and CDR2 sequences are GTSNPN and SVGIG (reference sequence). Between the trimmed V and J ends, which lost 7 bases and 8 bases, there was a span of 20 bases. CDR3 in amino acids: CASERDILFEAFF. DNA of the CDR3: TGTGCCTCGGAACGGGACATCCTCTTCGAAGCTTTCTTT.

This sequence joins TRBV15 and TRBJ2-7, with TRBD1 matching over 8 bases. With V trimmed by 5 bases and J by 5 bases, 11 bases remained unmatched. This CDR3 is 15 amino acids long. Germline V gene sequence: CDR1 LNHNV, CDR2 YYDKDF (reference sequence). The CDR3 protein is CATSPGRAGGNEQYF. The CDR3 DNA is TGTGCCACCAGCCCTGGAAGGGCAGGGGGCAACGAGCAGTACTTC.

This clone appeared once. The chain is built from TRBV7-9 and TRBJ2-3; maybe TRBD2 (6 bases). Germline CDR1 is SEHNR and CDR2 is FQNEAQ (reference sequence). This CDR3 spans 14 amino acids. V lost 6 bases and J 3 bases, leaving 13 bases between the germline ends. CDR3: CASSMTSGTDTQYF. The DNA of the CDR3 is TGTGCCAGCAGTATGACTAGTGGTACAGATACGCAGTATTTT.

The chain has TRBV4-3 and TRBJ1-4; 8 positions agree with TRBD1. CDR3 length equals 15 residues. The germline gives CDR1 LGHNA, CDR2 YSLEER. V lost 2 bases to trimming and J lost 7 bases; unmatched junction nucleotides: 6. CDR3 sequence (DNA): TGCGCCAGCAGCCAACAACAGGGGGTCGGTGAAAAACTGTTTTTT. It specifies CASSQQQGVGEKLFF.

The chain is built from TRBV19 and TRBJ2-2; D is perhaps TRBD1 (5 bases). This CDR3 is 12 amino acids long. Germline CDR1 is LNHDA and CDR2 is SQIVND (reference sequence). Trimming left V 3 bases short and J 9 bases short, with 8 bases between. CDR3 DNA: TGTGCCAGTAGTATGTTGGGGCGGGAGCTGTTTTTT. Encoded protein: CASSMLGRELFF.